This T cell receptor beta chain was identified in a study of T-cell reconstitution after alpha-beta-depleted transplantation in children. Germline lookup yields CDR1 SEHNR and CDR2 FQNEAQ (reference sequence). This CDR3 is 13 amino acids long. V lost 3 bases and J lost 5, with 10 bases in between. Preparation of the TCRbeta library involved a method that used unique molecular identifiers. TCRdb re-called the PCR reads with MiXCR, one entry per CDR3 protein. The table records around 120,000 distinct CDR3 sequences, more than 20% of them present only once. The chain recombines TRBV7-9 with TRBJ1-1; D is perhaps TRBD1 (6 bases). This receptor was identified in a male patient aged 2-15 years who had a stem cell transplant for chronic granulomatous disease, so the T cells may come from the graft donor. The sequencing used PBMCs, mostly from graft donor cells, collected 180 days after TCRalphabeta/CD19-depleted stem cell transplant. The CDR3 DNA reads as TGTGCCAGCAGCTTGAAACAGGGAACTGAAGCTTTCTTT. Amino acids: CASSLKQGTEAFF.